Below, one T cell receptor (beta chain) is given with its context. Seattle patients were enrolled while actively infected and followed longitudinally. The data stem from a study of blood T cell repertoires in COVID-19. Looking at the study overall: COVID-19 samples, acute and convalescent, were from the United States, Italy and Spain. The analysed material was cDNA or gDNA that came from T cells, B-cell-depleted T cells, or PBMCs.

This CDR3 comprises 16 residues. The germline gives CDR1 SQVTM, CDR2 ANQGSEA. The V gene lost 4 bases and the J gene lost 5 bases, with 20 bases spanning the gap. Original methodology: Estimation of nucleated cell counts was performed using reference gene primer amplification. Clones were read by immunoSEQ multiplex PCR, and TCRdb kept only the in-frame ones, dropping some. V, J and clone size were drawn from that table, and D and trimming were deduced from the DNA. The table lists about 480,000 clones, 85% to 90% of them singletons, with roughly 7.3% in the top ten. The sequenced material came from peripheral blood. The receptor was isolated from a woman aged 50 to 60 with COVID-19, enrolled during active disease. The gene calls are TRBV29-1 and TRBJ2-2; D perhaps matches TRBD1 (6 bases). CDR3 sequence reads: CSVGPPGRGSTGELFF. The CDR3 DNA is TGCAGCGTTGGTCCGCCTGGCAGGGGTAGTACCGGGGAGCTGTTTTTT.